The 29 T cell receptor beta chains listed next were all sequenced from one sample in a study of tumor-infiltrating lymphocytes in primary liver carcinoma (dated by TCRdb to the late 2010s). Data came from an Illumina HiSeq 2500. Using a constant-region primer and ProtoScript II reverse transcriptase, TCRbeta-specific cDNA was reverse-transcribed from around 520 ng total RNA. The TCRbeta libraries were prepared through three rounds of nested multiplex PCR following a slightly modified ARM-PCR procedure. The first two PCR rounds used multiplex TRBV1-TRBV30 forward primers with a Cbeta reverse primer, each for approximately 9 cycles. The public reads were quality trimmed at Q25 with fastp and then assembled into clones with MiXCR by TCRdb, keeping productive beta chains. Every CDR3 protein is listed once, alongside the most common genes and DNA of its rows. The sample table records approximately 88,000 distinct CDR3 sequences; 68% of these occur just once. The ten top clones hold 27% of the sample.

Total RNA and DNA were co-extracted without cell sorting from around 20-30 mg of bulk tissue using the AllPrep DNA/RNA mini kit. Sample: tumor-adjacent normal liver tissue. Receptors originate from a man in his forties with primary liver carcinoma and hepatitis B virus infection.

This clonotype was picked up many times. V usage is TRBV5-4 and J usage is TRBJ2-7; the D gene is possibly TRBD1 (5 bases). The CDR3 runs to 14 residues. The germline gives CDR1 SGHNT, CDR2 YYREEE (reference sequence). V gave up 0 bases and J gave up 2 bases, with 9 bases separating them. CDR3 coding DNA: TGTGCCAGCAGCTTGGGACAGCCAGCCTACGAGCAGTACTTC. This sequence encodes CASSLGQPAYEQYF.

As regards this clonotype: This may be a read error, as it is one base from a much larger clone. The genes are TRBV5-5 and TRBJ2-3; 11 bases are a match to TRBD1. This CDR3 contains 17 residues. Germline CDR1 reads SGHKS; CDR2 reads YYEKEE (reference sequence). With V trimmed by 4 bases and J by 2 bases, 9 bases remained unmatched. The CDR3 reads CASSRIGTGGLTDTQYF. Written as DNA, the CDR3 is TGTGCCAGCAGCCGGATTGGGACAGGGGGACTCACAGATACGCAGTATTTT.

Turning to this clonotype: This may come from a read error, since a much larger clone is one base off. The rearrangement joins TRBV5-4 to TRBJ2-2; D ambiguous. V dropped 6 bases and J dropped 3 bases, with 6 bases sitting between them. This CDR3 comprises 12 residues. CDR1 is SGHNT, CDR2 YYREEE, per germline (reference sequence). CDR3 coding DNA: TGTGCCAGCATCTTCTACACCGGGGAGCTGTTTTTT. It translates to CASIFYTGELFF.

Remarks on this clonotype: One junction end does not reproduce the germline sequence, and a read error may be involved. This chain joins TRBV11-2 and TRBJ1-2; D gene ambiguous. The CDR3 is made up of 14 amino acids. Germline V gene data show CDR1 as SGHAT and CDR2 as FQNNGV. The CDR3 sequence: CVSSPGPIPYGYTF. The CDR3 coding sequence is TGTGTCAGCAGCCCCGGACCGATTCCCTATGGCTACACCTTC. Looking up the rest from reference TRBV11-2 and TRBJ1-2 gives the full variable domain: EAGVAQSPRYKIIEKRQSVAFWCNPISGHATLYWYQQILGQGPKLLIQFQNNGVVDDSQLPKDRFSAERLKGVDSTLKIQPAKLEDSAVYLCVSSPGPIPYGYTFGSGTRLTVV.

Of note for this clonotype: The junction does not match germline at one end; this may be a read error. This rearrangement joins TRBV11-2 to TRBJ2-1; possibly TRBD2 for D (6 bases). CDR1 and CDR2 (germline): SGHAT, FQNNGV. The CDR3 totals 14 residues. Here the CDR3 DNA reads TGTACCAGCAGCCTAGCAGGGACTTCCAATGAGCAGTTCTTC. Protein sequence: CTSSLAGTSNEQFF.

The chain uses TRBV24-1 and TRBJ2-3; TRBD1 agrees at 10 bases. Germline V gene data show CDR1 as KGHDR and CDR2 as SFDVKD. V shed 3 bases, J shed 2 bases, and the junction held 16 bases outside the gene matches. This CDR3 is 20 amino acids long. This chain's CDR3 is CATSDPPTGGIAGPTDTQYF. The CDR3 DNA reads as TGTGCCACCAGTGATCCCCCGACAGGGGGCATAGCGGGACCCACAGATACGCAGTATTTT.

This chain uses TRBV29-1 with TRBJ2-7, with TRBD1 matching over 7 bases. The CDR3 consists of 14 residues. Germline V lookup: CDR1 SQVTM, CDR2 ANQGSEA. DNA of the CDR3: TGCAGGGTCCTAATATATTTACAGGGGACGGTGCAGTACTTC. It is translated as CRVLIYLQGTVQYF.

Remarks on this clonotype: This is likely a read error, given that the CDR3 carries no conserved phenylalanine or tryptophan at its end. The J gene is TRBJ2-3, the V gene TRBV29-1; the match to TRBD2 covers 8 bases. The CDR3 loop spans 14 amino acids. V lost 6 bases to trimming and J lost 5 bases; unmatched junction nucleotides: 10. Germline V CDR1 and CDR2: SQVTM, ANQGSEA. The DNA of the CDR3 is TGCAGCGTCGATGACGGGAGGGCAGGAGATACGCAGTATCTT. Its translation is CSVDDGRAGDTQYL.

Of note for this clonotype: The germline gene is not matched at one end of the junction; a read error may be the cause. The chain has TRBV7-8 and TRBJ2-1; D might be TRBD1 (6 bases). The germline V gene encodes CDR1 SGHVS and CDR2 FQNEAQ. There are 17 residues in the CDR3. The CDR3 loop reads CTSSLDLGTTTYNEQFF. CDR3 nucleotides: TGTACCAGCAGCTTAGACCTAGGGACAACTACCTACAATGAGCAGTTCTTC.

As to this clonotype: This may be a read error, as it is one base from a much larger clone. This rearrangement joins TRBV7-8 to TRBJ2-7, with TRBD1 matching over 8 bases. Germline CDR1 is SGHVS and CDR2 is FQNEAQ. This CDR3 is 16 amino acids long. The CDR3 loop reads CARSSEGDRFSYEQYF. The CDR3 nucleotides are TGTGCCAGGAGCTCCGAAGGGGACAGGTTCTCCTACGAGCAGTACTTC.

This clonotype occurred many times. V is TRBV11-3 and J is TRBJ2-1; 8 positions agree with TRBD2. Germline V gene data show CDR1 as SGHNT and CDR2 as YENEEA. V lost 4 bases, J lost 7 bases, and 9 bases stayed unmatched. This CDR3 has 15 residues. CDR3 loop: CASSSAGLASNEQFF. The DNA of the CDR3 is TGTGCCAGCAGCTCGGCAGGACTAGCCTCGAATGAGCAGTTCTTC. The complete variable domain, with remaining parts taken from reference TRBV11-3 and TRBJ2-1, reads EAGVVQSPRYKIIEKKQPVAFWCNPISGHNTLYWYLQNLGQGPELLIRYENEEAVDDSQLPKDRFSAERLKGVDSTLKIQPAELGDSAVYLCASSSAGLASNEQFFGPGTRLTVL.

With regard to this clonotype: Because the CDR3 is missing its conserved closing phenylalanine or tryptophan, this is likely a read error. The chain recombines TRBV7-9 with TRBJ2-1, with 8 bases fitting TRBD2. This CDR3 has 17 residues. Trimming removed 4 bases from V and 10 bases from J; junction bases left unmatched: 18. Per germline, CDR1 SEHNR and CDR2 FQNEAQ (reference sequence). The CDR3 reads CASSSTSSGSRREEQFY. CDR3 coding DNA: TGTGCCAGCAGCTCCACCTCGAGCGGGAGCCGTCGGGAGGAGCAGTTCTAC.

In the case of this clonotype: A read error may be the cause here, since a much bigger clone is one base away. The V gene is TRBV6-5, the J gene TRBJ2-7; the D is unclear. CDR1 MNHEY and CDR2 SVGAGI come from the germline V gene. This CDR3 spans 12 amino acids. CDR3 loop: CANSFGRGEQYF. Here the CDR3 DNA reads TGTGCCAACAGTTTTGGGCGAGGCGAGCAGTACTTC.

To note about this clonotype: At one boundary the junction diverges from the germline segment, which might be a read error. The chain couples TRBV11-1 to TRBJ2-4; possibly TRBD2 for D (5 bases). The CDR3 is 14 amino acids. Germline CDR1 is SGHAT and CDR2 is FQDESV (reference sequence). The CDR3 DNA sequence: TGTGCCAACAGCTTAGCAGCGGATGAAACCTTTCAGTACTTC. Translated: CANSLAADETFQYF. Full variable domain (rest looked up from reference TRBV11-1 and TRBJ2-4): EAEVAQSPRYKITEKSQAVAFWCDPISGHATLYWYRQILGQGPELLVQFQDESVVDDSQLPKDRFSAERLKGVDSTLKIQPAELGDSAMYLCANSLAADETFQYFGAGTRLSVL.

In the case of this clonotype: This may be a read error, as it is one base from a much larger clone. The chain uses TRBV20-1 and TRBJ2-3; 14 bases align to TRBD2. The CDR3 totals 16 residues. V shed 4 bases and J 3 bases; nucleotides not matched to a gene: 6. Germline V gene data show CDR1 as DFQATT and CDR2 as SNEGSKA (reference sequence). The CDR3 nucleotides are TGCAGTGCTAACAGGACTAGCGGGAGGCCGACAGATACGCAGTATTTT. Amino acids: CSANRTSGRPTDTQYF.

The chain has TRBV7-6 and TRBJ2-7; D gene unclear. V was shortened by 5 bases and J by 5 bases, with 16 bases between the two germline ends. Germline CDR1 SGHVS, CDR2 FNYEAQ. The CDR3 consists of 14 residues. The CDR3 DNA is TGTGCCAGCAGCCCTTCGGCCCCCGGCGACGAGCAGTACTTC. Translating it yields CASSPSAPGDEQYF.

Regarding this clonotype: It is likely a read error, because the conserved phenylalanine at the end of the CDR3 is missing. No DNA is shown, since the ends of the CDR3 on it are uncertain; the CDR3 is the one TCRdb lists. The V call is TRBV11-3, the J call TRBJ1-1; the DNA was not used to check the table's D call, TRBD1. Germline values: CDR1 SGHNT, CDR2 YENEEA. The CDR3 is 13 amino acids in total, end residues counted. The chain's CDR3 is CASSLAGGTETFL.

Turning to this clonotype: Given a much more abundant clone one base away, this may be a read error. This sequence joins TRBV10-3 and TRBJ2-6; weak D call: TRBD1 (5 bases). The CDR3 consists of 13 residues. V was trimmed by 8 bases and J by 0 bases, leaving 5 bases between them. Per the germline V gene, CDR1 is ENHRY and CDR2 is SYGVKD. The CDR3 coding sequence is TGTGCCATCGGGGCCTCTGGGGCCAACGTCCTGACTTTC. Translation gives CAIGASGANVLTF.

The sample holds many counts of this clonotype. The rearrangement joins TRBV10-3 to TRBJ1-1; maybe TRBD1 (6 bases). In germline, CDR1 is ENHRY, CDR2 SYGVKD. Trimming cost V 0 bases and J 3 bases, with 11 bases left between them. The CDR3 runs to 15 residues. The CDR3 loop is CAISESAGADTEAFF. CDR3 bases: TGTGCCATCAGTGAGTCGGCAGGGGCGGACACTGAAGCTTTCTTT.

For this clonotype: A read error may produce the germline difference seen at one junction end. The chain is built from TRBV11-2 and TRBJ2-7, with D possibly called TRBD1 or TRBD2 (5 bases each). The V gene's germline CDR1 is SGHAT and CDR2 FQNNGV. CDR3 size: 14 residues. CDR3 amino acids: CASSSLTDIGEQYF. The CDR3 DNA reads as TGTGCCAGCAGCAGTCTAACGGACATTGGGGAGCAATACTTC.

As for this clonotype: The junction differs from germline at one of its ends, possibly a read error. The chain recombines TRBV12-3 or TRBV12-4 with TRBJ2-1, with D hard to call. This CDR3 comprises 12 residues. CDR3 amino acids: CANSLPYNELFF. In nucleotides, the CDR3 is TGTGCCAACAGTTTACCCTACAATGAGCTGTTCTTC.

This clonotype was detected a few times. Being one base from a much bigger clone, this may be a read error. The chain recombines TRBV6-1 with TRBJ1-6; 7 bases line up with TRBD1. This CDR3 is 15 amino acids long. CDR1 is MNHNS, CDR2 SASEGT, per germline. The CDR3, as DNA: TGTGCCAGCAGCCCGCGACAGGGTGACGATTCATCCCTCCACTTT. This encodes CASSPRQGDDSSLHF.

There are a few counts of this clonotype. Germline is not matched at one junction end, which may reflect a read error. V and J are TRBV11-2 and TRBJ2-1; TRBD2 matches at 8 bases. Germline CDR1 and CDR2: SGHAT and FQNNGV. The CDR3 contains 16 residues. This CDR3 reads CASSSDIGLAMGEQFF. The CDR3 nucleotides are TGTGCTAGCAGCTCGGATATCGGACTAGCCATGGGCGAGCAGTTCTTT.

On this clonotype: The junction departs from the called germline gene at one end, perhaps through a read error. The rearrangement links TRBV12-3 or TRBV12-4 to TRBJ2-7; 9 bases line up with TRBD2. The CDR3 totals 14 residues. This chain's CDR3 is CASSLISGRDEQYF. Written as DNA, the CDR3 is TGTGCCAGCAGTTTAATTAGCGGGAGAGACGAGCAGTATTTC.

Comment on this clonotype: One junction end disagrees with the germline gene, perhaps due to a read error. The chain employs TRBV6-5 and TRBJ2-2; 9 nucleotides match TRBD2. This CDR3 has 16 amino acids. Germline-derived CDR1 and CDR2 are MNHEY and SVGAGI. In DNA form, the CDR3 reads TGTGCCAGCAGTTACGGGGTAGCGGGAGCCATAGGGGAGCTCTTTTTT. It encodes CASSYGVAGAIGELFF.

A single count supports this clonotype. The CDR3 does not end in the conserved phenylalanine or tryptophan, so this is likely a read error. The chain uses TRBV11-2 and TRBJ2-5, with D perhaps matching TRBD1 (6 bases). CDR3 length equals 14 residues. Deletions cut 3 bases from V and 1 base from J, with 9 bases between. The V gene's germline CDR1 is SGHAT and CDR2 FQNNGV. CDR3 DNA: TGTGCCAGCAGCTTCCAGGACAGCCAAGAGACCCAGTACTCC. It encodes CASSFQDSQETQYS.

This clonotype has ten or more counts. The chain is built from TRBV12-3 or TRBV12-4 and TRBJ1-3; 11 bases match TRBD1. The CDR3 totals 17 residues. V was pared by 6 bases and J by 3 bases, with 10 bases of the junction left unmatched. The CDR3 sequence: CASRLTGTGGRGNTIYF. The CDR3 coding sequence is TGTGCCAGCAGACTAACCGGGACAGGGGGACGTGGAAACACCATATATTTT.

The rearrangement links TRBV18 to TRBJ2-5, with 7 bases identical to TRBD1. This CDR3 has 15 residues. Per the germline V gene, CDR1 is KGHSH and CDR2 is LQKENI. V lost 8 bases and J lost 2; bases outside the gene matches: 11. CDR3 sequence (DNA): TGTGCCAGCGGTACAGGGGCTACCCCTCAAGAGACCCAGTACTTC. Its protein is CASGTGATPQETQYF.

Worth noting for this clonotype: A read error may produce the germline difference seen at one junction end. DNA of the CDR3: TGTTCCAGCAGCCCCCGACTGGCCTCCTACGAGCAGTACTTC. Its protein is CSSSPRLASYEQYF. This chain links TRBV7-8 with TRBJ2-7, with unresolved D. The CDR3 contains 14 residues. Germline V lookup: CDR1 SGHVS, CDR2 FQNEAQ. The full variable domain, its missing parts supplied by reference TRBV7-8 and TRBJ2-7, is GAGVSQSPRYKVAKRGQDVALRCDPISGHVSLFWYQQALGQGPEFLTYFQNEAQLDKSGLPSDRFFAERPEGSVSTLKIQRTQQEDSAVYLCSSSPRLASYEQYFGPGTRLTVT.